Reported below is one T cell receptor (beta chain). This clone was recorded once. Its antigen is unknown. No base qualities exist here, and no much larger clone lies one base off it. These data belong to a study of T cells in localized non-small cell lung cancer (dated by TCRdb to the early 2020s). Context from the whole study: The study analyzed T cell repertoires of about 230 early-stage NSCLC patients, comparing tumors and uninvolved tumor-adjacent lungs. The cohort comprised roughly 230 treatment-naïve NSCLC patients with resected, localized lung tumors. Of the NSCLC patients, 129 were male and approximately 110 were female, and the mean age was about 69 years. What the research found in general, with its limitations: Of the top 100 tumor clones, a median of roughly 56 were detected in paired uninvolved adjacent lung; about 26 were also among that lung's top 100. Uninvolved tumor-adjacent lung showed the highest T cell clonality, higher than tumor, which suggests more focused antigenic responses in the adjacent lung. Because multi-region tumor sequencing was not done, intratumor heterogeneity could not be ruled out. Higher blood T cell density associated with longer overall survival, while higher adjacent-lung clonality associated with shorter survival. Because the study design was exploratory, TCR variables were selected using unadjusted p-values without false-discovery rate correction.

The immunoSEQ Assay was used to sequence TCR beta CDR3 regions from DNA. The authors' pipeline ran thus. T cell density was computed as TCR beta template counts normalized to usable DNA estimated by amplifying housekeeping genes. Richness was estimated using the preseqR package, with extrapolation to 400,000 templates for PBMC samples and to 120,000 templates for tissue samples. Clonality was taken to be one minus Pielou's evenness. To identify tissue-enriched TCRs, differential abundance testing was run on productive amino-acid clonotypes with a minimum total count of 5 and an alpha of 0.1. The Jaccard Index and the Morisita Overlap Index were used to measure how much the repertoires overlapped between compartments. GLIPH clustered TCR beta CDR3s with public tetramer-defined viral CDR3s; viral motifs required at least three viral sequences plus V-gene enrichment. TCRdb provides this immuneACCESS table in a form limited to in-frame rearrangements. Some clones are lacking; in checked studies, under half of them reflect an unresolved V gene, and why the rest are absent is not known. V and J calls and clone size are those listed in that table; D and trimming were worked out from the DNA. The sample table lists fewer than 100,000 clones, more than 75% of them with a count of one. About a tenth of the sample belongs to the ten largest clones.

At diagnosis, peripheral blood, uninvolved tumor-adjacent lung and tumor were collected and stored as a combination of fresh-frozen and FFPE material. For TCR repertoire profiling, the blood samples were analyzed as peripheral blood mononuclear cells. The CDR3 spans 13 residues, from the cysteine through the phenylalanine. Only the CDR3 DNA is retained, 39 bases long and in frame from the first base. The germline V gene specifies SGHDT as CDR1 and YYEEEE as CDR2. The trim is 2 bases for V and 12 bases for J, with a gap of 17 bases between the germline ends. The V and J genes are TRBV5-6 and TRBJ1-2; a confident D gene designation cannot be given. This TCR derives from a female donor older than 55 with stage I lung adenocarcinoma. The sample was peripheral blood, taken before any cancer treatment. The DNA sequence follows: TGTGCCAGCAGCTTAGGGTCAGAGAGGTTCCACACCTTC. Its translation is CASSLGSERFHTF. With all but the CDR3 taken from the reference TRBV5-6 and TRBJ1-2 genes, the full variable domain is: DAGVTQSPTHLIKTRGQQVTLRCSPKSGHDTVSWYQQALGQGPQFIFQYYEEEERQRGNFPDRFSGHQFPNYSSELNVNALLLGDSALYLCASSLGSERFHTFGSGTRLTVV.